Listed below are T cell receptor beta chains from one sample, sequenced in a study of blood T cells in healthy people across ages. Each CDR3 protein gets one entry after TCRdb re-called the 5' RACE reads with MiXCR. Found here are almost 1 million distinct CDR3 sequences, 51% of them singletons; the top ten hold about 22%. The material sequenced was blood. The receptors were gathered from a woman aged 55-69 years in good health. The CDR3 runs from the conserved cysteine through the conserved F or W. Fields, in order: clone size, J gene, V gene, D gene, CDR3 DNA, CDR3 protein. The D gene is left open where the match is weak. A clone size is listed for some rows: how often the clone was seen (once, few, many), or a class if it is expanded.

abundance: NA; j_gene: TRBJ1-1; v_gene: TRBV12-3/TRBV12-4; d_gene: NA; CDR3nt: TGTGCCAGCAGTTTTGTGGCAGCGAACACTGAAGCTTTCTTT; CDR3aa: CASSFVAANTEAFF
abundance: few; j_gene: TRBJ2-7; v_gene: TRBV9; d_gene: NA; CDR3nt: TGTGCCAGCAGCGCGGACGGGGTCTCCTACGAGCAGTACTTC; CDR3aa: CASSADGVSYEQYF
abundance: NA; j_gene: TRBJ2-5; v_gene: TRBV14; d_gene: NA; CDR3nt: TGTGCCAGCAGCCCCTTCGGACGTAAGCAGTACTTC; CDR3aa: CASSPFGRKQYF
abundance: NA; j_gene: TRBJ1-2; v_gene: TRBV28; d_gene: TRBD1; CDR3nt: TGTGCCAGCAGTTCCCCCTTAAAGACAGGGGGGGACACCTTC; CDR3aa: CASSSPLKTGGDTF
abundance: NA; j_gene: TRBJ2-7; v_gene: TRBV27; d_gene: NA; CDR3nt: TGTGCCAGCATGCCCAAGCGTGGGTCTGACGAGCAGTACTTC; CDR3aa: CASMPKRGSDEQYF
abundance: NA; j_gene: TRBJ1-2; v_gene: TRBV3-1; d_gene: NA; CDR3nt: TGTGCCACTTCATCCCGGGACGCAATGTATGGCTACACCTTC; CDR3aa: CATSSRDAMYGYTF
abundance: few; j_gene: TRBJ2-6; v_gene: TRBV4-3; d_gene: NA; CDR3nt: TGCGCCAGCAGCCAAAGAGCTCCTGGTGGGGGCTCTGGGGCCAACGTCCTGACTTTC; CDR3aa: CASSQRAPGGGSGANVLTF
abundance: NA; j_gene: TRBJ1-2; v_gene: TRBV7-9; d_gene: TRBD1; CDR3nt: TGTGCCAGCAGCTTGCTACAGGGGGCTGATGGCTACACCTTC; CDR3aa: CASSLLQGADGYTF
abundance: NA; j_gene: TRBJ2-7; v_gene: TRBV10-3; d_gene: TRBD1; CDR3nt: TGTGCCATCAGTGAGTCAGGGACAGGGGCCCACGAGCAGTACTTC; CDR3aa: CAISESGTGAHEQYF
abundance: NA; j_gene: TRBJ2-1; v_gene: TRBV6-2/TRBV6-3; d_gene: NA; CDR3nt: TGTGCCAGCAGGGACAGTATGAATGAGCAGTTCTTC; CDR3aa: CASRDSMNEQFF
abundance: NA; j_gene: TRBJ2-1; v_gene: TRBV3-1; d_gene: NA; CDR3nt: TGTGCCAGCAGCCAACCAGATGGGTATGCCTACAATGAGCAGTTCTTC; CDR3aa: CASSQPDGYAYNEQFF
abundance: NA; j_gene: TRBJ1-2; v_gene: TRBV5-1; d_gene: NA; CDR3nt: TGCGCCAGCACACTCGGGGTGGATGGCTACACCTTC; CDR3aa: CASTLGVDGYTF
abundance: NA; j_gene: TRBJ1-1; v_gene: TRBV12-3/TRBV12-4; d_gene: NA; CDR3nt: TGTGCCAGCAGATTTCACCGGGGGAACACTGAAGCTTTCTTT; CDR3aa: CASRFHRGNTEAFF
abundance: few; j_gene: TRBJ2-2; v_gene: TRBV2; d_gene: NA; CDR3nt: TGTGCCAGCAGTGAAAGCCCATACACCGGGGAGCTGTTTTTT; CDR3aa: CASSESPYTGELFF
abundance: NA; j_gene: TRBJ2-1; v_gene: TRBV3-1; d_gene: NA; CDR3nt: TGTGCCAGCACCATGGGGTATCTTAGCTCCTACAATGAGCAGTTCTTC; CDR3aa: CASTMGYLSSYNEQFF
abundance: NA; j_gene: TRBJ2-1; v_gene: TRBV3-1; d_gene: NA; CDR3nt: TGTGCCAGCAGCCAAGATCCCTACAATGAGCAGTTCTTC; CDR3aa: CASSQDPYNEQFF
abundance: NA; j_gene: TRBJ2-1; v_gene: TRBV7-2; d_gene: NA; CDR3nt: TGTGCCAGCAGCTTAGCTTGGGGCAATGAGCAGTTCTTC; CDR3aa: CASSLAWGNEQFF
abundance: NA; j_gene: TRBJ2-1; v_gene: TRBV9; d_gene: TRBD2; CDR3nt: TGTGCCAGCAGCGTAGCTTTAGCGGGAGTGCGTAATGAGCAGTTCTTC; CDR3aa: CASSVALAGVRNEQFF